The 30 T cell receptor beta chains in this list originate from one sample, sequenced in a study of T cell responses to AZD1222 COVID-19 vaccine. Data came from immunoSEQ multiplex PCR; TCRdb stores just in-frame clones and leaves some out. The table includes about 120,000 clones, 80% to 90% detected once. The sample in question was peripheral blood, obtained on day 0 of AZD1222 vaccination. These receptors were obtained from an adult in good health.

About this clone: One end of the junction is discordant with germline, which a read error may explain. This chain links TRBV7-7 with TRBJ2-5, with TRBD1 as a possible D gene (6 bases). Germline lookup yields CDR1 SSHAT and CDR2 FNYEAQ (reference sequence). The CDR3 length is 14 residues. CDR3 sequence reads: CASSLRQDQETQYF. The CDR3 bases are TGTGCTAGCAGCCTAAGACAGGACCAAGAGACCCAGTACTTC.

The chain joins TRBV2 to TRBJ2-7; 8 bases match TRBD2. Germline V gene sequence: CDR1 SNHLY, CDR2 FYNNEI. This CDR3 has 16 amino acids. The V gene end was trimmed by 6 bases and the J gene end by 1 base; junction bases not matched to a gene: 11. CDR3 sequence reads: CASRAPRLAQSYEQYF. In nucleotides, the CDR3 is TGTGCCAGCAGGGCCCCGCGACTAGCGCAGTCCTACGAGCAGTACTTC. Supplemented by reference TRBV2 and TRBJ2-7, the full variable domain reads EPEVTQTPSHQVTQMGQEVILRCVPISNHLYFYWYRQILGQKVEFLVSFYNNEISEKSEIFDDQFSVERPDGSNFTLKIRSTKLEDSAMYFCASRAPRLAQSYEQYFGPGTRLTVT.

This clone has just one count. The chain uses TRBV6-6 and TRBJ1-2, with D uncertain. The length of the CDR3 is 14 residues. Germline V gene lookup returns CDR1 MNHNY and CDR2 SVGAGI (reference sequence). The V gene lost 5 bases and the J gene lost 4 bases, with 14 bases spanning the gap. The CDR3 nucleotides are TGTGCCAGCAGTCGCCGGGAGACCACCTATGGCTACACCTTC. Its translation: CASSRRETTYGYTF.

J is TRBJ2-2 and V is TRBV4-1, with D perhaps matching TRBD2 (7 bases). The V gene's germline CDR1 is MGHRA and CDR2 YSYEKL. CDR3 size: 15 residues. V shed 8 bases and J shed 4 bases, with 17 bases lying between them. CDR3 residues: CASELRGGATGELFF. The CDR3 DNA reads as TGCGCCAGCGAGCTCCGAGGGGGGGCCACCGGGGAGCTGTTTTTT.

For the CDR3, the DNA is TGTGCCAGCAGTTCAGTAGCGGCCACCGGCTACGAGCAGTACTTC. It encodes CASSSVAATGYEQYF. The chain recombines TRBV27 with TRBJ2-7; the D gene is possibly TRBD2 (6 bases). From germline, CDR1 is MNHEY and CDR2 SMNVEV (reference sequence). Trimming removed 4 bases from V and 3 bases from J, with 16 bases in between. The CDR3 runs to 15 residues.

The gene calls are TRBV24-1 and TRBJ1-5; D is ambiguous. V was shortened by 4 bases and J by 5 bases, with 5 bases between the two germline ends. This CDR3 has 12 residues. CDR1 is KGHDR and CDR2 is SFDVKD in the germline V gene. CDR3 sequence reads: CATSEGHQPQHF. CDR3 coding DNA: TGTGCCACCAGTGAGGGCCATCAGCCCCAGCATTTT.

CDR3 nucleotides: TGTGCCAGCAGTGACGACGGGCTAGGGGAGCAGTTCTTC. Translation: CASSDDGLGEQFF. The chain has TRBV6-4 and TRBJ2-1; no reliable D call. This CDR3 is 13 amino acids long. The V end lost 2 bases, the J end lost 10 bases, and 12 bases lay between the germline ends. Germline lookup yields CDR1 MRHNA and CDR2 SNTAGT.

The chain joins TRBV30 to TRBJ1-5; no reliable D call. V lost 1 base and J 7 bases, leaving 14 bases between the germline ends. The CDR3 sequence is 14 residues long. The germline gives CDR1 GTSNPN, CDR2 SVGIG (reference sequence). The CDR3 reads CAWSARGIGQPQHF. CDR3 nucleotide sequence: TGTGCCTGGAGTGCACGAGGGATCGGGCAGCCCCAGCATTTT. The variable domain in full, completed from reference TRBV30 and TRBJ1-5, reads SQTIHQWPATLVQPVGSPLSLECTVEGTSNPNLYWYRQAAGRGLQLLFYSVGIGQISSEVPQNLSASRPQDRQFILSSKKLLLSDSGFYLCAWSARGIGQPQHFGDGTRLSIL.

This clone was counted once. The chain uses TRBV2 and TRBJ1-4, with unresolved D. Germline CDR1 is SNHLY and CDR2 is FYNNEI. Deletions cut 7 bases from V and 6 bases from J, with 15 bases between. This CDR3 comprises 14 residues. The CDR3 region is CASTQVGIHEKLFF. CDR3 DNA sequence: TGTGCCAGCACCCAGGTGGGGATCCATGAAAAACTGTTTTTT.

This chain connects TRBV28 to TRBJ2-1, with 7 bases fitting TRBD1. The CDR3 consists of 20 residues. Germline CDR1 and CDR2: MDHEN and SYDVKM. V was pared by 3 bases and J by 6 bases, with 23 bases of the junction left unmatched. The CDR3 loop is CASSFGDRALGQSQFNEQFF. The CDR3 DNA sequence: TGTGCCAGCAGTTTCGGAGACAGGGCCCTTGGGCAATCCCAGTTCAATGAGCAGTTCTTC. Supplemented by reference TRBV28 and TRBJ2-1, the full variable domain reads DVKVTQSSRYLVKRTGEKVFLECVQDMDHENMFWYRQDPGLGLRLIYFSYDVKMKEKGDIPEGYSVSREKKERFSLILESASTNQTSMYLCASSFGDRALGQSQFNEQFFGPGTRLTVL.

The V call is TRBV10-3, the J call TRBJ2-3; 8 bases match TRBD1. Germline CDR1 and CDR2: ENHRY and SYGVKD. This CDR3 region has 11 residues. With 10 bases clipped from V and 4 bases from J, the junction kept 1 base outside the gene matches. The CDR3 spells CATGGADTQYF. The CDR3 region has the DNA TGTGCCACAGGGGGCGCAGATACGCAGTATTTT.

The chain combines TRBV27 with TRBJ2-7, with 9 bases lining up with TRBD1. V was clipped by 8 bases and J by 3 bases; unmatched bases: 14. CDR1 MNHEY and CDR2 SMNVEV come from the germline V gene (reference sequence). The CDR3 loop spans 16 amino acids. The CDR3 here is CASLRPQATGGYEQYF. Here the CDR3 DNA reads TGTGCCAGCCTACGCCCCCAGGCGACAGGGGGCTACGAGCAGTACTTC.

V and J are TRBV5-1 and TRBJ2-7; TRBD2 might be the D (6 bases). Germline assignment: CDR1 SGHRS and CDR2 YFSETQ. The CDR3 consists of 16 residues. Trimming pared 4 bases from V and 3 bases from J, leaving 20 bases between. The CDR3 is CASSVEPGGMVYEQYF. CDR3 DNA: TGCGCCAGCAGCGTGGAACCCGGCGGGATGGTCTACGAGCAGTACTTC.

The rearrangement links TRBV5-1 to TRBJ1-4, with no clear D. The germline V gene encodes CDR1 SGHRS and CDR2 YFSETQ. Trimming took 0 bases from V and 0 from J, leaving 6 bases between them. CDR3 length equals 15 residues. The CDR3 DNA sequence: TGCGCCAGCAGCTTGGAGCCCGCAACTAATGAAAAACTGTTTTTT. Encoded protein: CASSLEPATNEKLFF.

CDR3 nucleotides: TGTGCCAGCAGCTTGGCGAGGAAGGGCGCGCAGTATTTT. Translation gives CASSLARKGAQYF. The V call is TRBV5-8, the J call TRBJ2-3; D uncertain. The V gene's germline CDR1 is SGHTS and CDR2 YDEGEE. The CDR3 runs to 13 residues. V gave up 0 bases and J gave up 10 bases, with 12 bases separating them.

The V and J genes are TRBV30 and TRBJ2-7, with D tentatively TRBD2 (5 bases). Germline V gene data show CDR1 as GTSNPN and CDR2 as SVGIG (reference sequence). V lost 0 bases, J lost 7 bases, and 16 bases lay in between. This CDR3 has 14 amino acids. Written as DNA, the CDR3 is TGTGCCTGGAGTGTAGGAGGATCCGCGAGGGAGCAGTACTTC. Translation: CAWSVGGSAREQYF.

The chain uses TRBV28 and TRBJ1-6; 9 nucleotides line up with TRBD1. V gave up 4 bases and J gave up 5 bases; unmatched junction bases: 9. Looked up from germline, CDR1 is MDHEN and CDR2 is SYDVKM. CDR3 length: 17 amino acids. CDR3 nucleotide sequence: TGTGCCAGCAGTTCTCCTGGACAGGGGCATAATAATTCACCCCTCCACTTT. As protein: CASSSPGQGHNNSPLHF.

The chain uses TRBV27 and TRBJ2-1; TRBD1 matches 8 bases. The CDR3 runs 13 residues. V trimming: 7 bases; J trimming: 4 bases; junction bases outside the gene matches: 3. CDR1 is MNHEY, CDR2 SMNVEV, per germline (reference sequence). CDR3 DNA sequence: TGTGCCAGCACCCGACAGGGGTACAATGAGCAGTTCTTC. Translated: CASTRQGYNEQFF.

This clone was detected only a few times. Here the CDR3 DNA reads TGTGCCAGCAGCTTAGCGCTCATTAATGAAAAACTGTTTTTT. It is translated as CASSLALINEKLFF. J is TRBJ1-4 and V is TRBV7-9; D gene uncertain. V lost 0 bases and J lost 4, with 6 bases in between. This CDR3 has 14 residues. CDR1 SEHNR and CDR2 FQNEAQ come from the germline V gene (reference sequence). The whole variable domain, remainder taken from reference TRBV7-9 and TRBJ1-4, is DTGVSQNPRHKITKRGQNVTFRCDPISEHNRLYWYRQTLGQGPEFLTYFQNEAQLEKSRLLSDRFSAERPKGSFSTLEIQRTEQGDSAMYLCASSLALINEKLFFGSGTQLSVL.

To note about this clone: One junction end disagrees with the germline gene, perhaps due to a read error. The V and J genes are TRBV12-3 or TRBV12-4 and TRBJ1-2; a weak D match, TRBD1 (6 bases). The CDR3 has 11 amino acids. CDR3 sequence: CASSASGGPRF. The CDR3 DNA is TGTGCCAGCAGTGCCTCCGGGGGCCCCCGCTTC.

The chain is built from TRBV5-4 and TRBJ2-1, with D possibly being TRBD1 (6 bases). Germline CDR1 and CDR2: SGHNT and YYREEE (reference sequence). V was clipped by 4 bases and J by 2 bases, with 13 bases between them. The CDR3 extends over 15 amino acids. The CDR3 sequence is CASSRDTAAYNEQFF. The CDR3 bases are TGTGCCAGCAGCCGGGACACCGCCGCCTACAATGAGCAGTTCTTC.

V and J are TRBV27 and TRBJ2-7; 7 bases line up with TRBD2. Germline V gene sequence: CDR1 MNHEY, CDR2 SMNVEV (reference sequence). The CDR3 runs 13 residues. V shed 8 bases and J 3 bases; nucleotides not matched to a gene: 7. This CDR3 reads CASSPGGSYEQYF. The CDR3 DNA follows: TGTGCCAGCTCCCCTGGCGGGAGCTACGAGCAGTACTTC.

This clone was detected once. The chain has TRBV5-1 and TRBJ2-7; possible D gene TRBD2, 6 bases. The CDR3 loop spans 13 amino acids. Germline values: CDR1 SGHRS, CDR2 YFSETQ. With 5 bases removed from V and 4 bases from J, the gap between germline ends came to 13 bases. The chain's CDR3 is CASSYGTQYEQYF. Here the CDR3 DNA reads TGCGCCAGCAGTTACGGGACTCAGTACGAGCAGTACTTC.

DNA of the CDR3: TGTGCCAGCAGCGCTCGGGGAATCTCCGGAAACACCATATATTTT. Translated: CASSARGISGNTIYF. The rearrangement uses TRBV3-1 (or the pseudogene TRBV3-2) and TRBJ1-3; no definite D call. The length of the CDR3 is 15 residues. Between the trimmed V and J ends, which lost 5 bases and 4 bases, there was a span of 15 bases. Looked up from germline, CDR1 is LGHDT and CDR2 is YNNKEL (reference sequence).

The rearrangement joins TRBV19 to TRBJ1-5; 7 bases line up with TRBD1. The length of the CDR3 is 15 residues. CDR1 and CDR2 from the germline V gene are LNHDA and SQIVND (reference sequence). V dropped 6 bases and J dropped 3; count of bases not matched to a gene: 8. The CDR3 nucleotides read TGTGCCAGTAGGGGTGGAGGGGGCCCCAATCAGCCCCAGCATTTT. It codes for CASRGGGGPNQPQHF.

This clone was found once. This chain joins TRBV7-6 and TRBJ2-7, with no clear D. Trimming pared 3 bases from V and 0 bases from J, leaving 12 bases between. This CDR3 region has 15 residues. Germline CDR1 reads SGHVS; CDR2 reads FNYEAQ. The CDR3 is CASSFDPTLSYEQYF. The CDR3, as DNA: TGTGCCAGCAGCTTCGACCCGACACTCTCCTACGAGCAGTACTTC.

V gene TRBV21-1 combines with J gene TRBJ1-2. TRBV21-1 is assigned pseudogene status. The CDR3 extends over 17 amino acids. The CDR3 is CASSKEEGEGPLYGYTF. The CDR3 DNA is TGTGCCAGCAGCAAAGAGGAAGGGGAGGGGCCCCTATATGGCTACACCTTC.

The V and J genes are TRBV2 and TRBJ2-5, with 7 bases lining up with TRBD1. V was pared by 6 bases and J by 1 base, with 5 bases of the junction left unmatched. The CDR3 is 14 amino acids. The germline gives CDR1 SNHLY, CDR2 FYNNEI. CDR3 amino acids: CASSPGQTQETQYF. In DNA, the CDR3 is TGTGCCAGCAGCCCGGGACAGACCCAAGAGACCCAGTACTTC.

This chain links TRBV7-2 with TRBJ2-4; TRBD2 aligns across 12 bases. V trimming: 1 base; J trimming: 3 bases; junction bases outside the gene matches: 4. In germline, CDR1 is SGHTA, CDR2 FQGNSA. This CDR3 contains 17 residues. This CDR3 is CASSLEASGRGKNIQYF. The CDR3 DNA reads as TGTGCCAGCAGCTTAGAGGCTAGCGGGAGGGGCAAAAACATTCAGTACTTC.

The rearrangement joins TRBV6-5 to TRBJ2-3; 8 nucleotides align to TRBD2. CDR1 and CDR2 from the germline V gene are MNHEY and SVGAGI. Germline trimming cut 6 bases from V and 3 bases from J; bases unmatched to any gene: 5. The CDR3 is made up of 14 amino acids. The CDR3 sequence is CASSIGGRTDTQYF. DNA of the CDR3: TGTGCCAGCAGCATAGGCGGGAGGACAGATACGCAGTATTTT.